The 12 T cell receptor beta chains presented below share a single source sample, sequenced in a study of blood T cell repertoires in COVID-19 (dated by TCRdb to the early 2020s). The library was built by means of the immunoSEQ multiplex PCR assay. TCRdb took this table from immuneACCESS and kept in-frame rearrangements with V and J called. Such tables lack part of the clones; where checked against another copy, unresolved V genes explain under half of the gap, and the rest is unexplained. The sample includes more than 250,000 clones, with 89% observed a single time. Jointly, the top ten make up roughly 6.7% of the sample. The sequenced material came from peripheral blood. These receptors were obtained from a man between 18 and 29 years old who had recovered from COVID-19.

The gene calls are TRBV6-5 and TRBJ1-1; weak D call: TRBD1 (5 bases). The CDR3 runs 14 residues. V was clipped by 2 bases and J by 10 bases, with 17 bases between them. Germline V gene lookup returns CDR1 MNHEY and CDR2 SVGAGI. The DNA for the CDR3 is TGTGCCAGCAGTTACGGTGGAGGGGCCTATGGAGCTTTCTTT. Translating gives CASSYGGGAYGAFF.

This clone was seen only once. This sequence joins TRBV19 and TRBJ1-5; 11 bases agree with TRBD1. Per the germline V gene, CDR1 is LNHDA and CDR2 is SQIVND (reference sequence). This CDR3 spans 15 amino acids. Trimming took 4 bases from V and 7 from J; bases not matched to a gene: 6. As DNA, the CDR3 is TGTGCCAGTAGTAGGGAGGGACAGGGGGAACAGCCCCAGCATTTT. It encodes CASSREGQGEQPQHF.

In this sample, this clone turned up a few times. This chain uses TRBV2 with TRBJ2-3, with a weak D call TRBD2 (5 bases). CDR1 and CDR2 from the germline V gene are SNHLY and FYNNEI. V lost 7 bases and J 5 bases, leaving 10 bases between the germline ends. This CDR3 comprises 12 residues. The CDR3 loop is CASKESGDTQYF. The DNA of the CDR3 is TGTGCCAGCAAGGAGAGCGGAGATACGCAGTATTTT.

The V gene is TRBV5-1, the J gene TRBJ1-2; tentatively, D is TRBD1 (5 bases). CDR3 length: 12 residues. V shed 4 bases and J shed 4 bases, with 8 bases lying between them. Germline CDR1 and CDR2: SGHRS and YFSETQ. CDR3 protein: CASSTDSYGYTF. CDR3 nucleotides: TGCGCCAGCAGCACAGACAGCTATGGCTACACCTTC.

The rearrangement uses TRBV27 and TRBJ1-2; D is unclear. The CDR3 is made up of 13 amino acids. The germline V and J ends were trimmed by 5 bases and 7 bases, with 14 bases remaining between them. Germline V CDR1 and CDR2: MNHEY, SMNVEV (reference sequence). CDR3 sequence: CASSSTGLGGYTF. For the CDR3, the DNA is TGTGCCAGCAGTAGTACGGGATTGGGTGGCTACACCTTC.

J is TRBJ2-1 and V is TRBV6-2 or TRBV6-3; no reliable D call. From germline, CDR1 is MNHEY and CDR2 SVGEGT. The CDR3 sequence is 13 residues long. Trimming stripped 4 bases from V and 6 bases from J, with 10 bases between. DNA of the CDR3: TGTGCCAGCAGTTCCCCTTACTTCAATGAGCAGTTCTTC. Protein sequence: CASSSPYFNEQFF.

The chain uses TRBV7-3 and TRBJ2-3, with D unclear. V lost 3 bases and J 2 bases, leaving 9 bases between the germline ends. The CDR3 is 14 amino acids. CDR1 SGHTA and CDR2 FQGTGA come from the germline V gene. CDR3 protein: CASSFGPHTDTQYF. The DNA of the CDR3 is TGTGCCAGCAGCTTTGGGCCCCACACAGATACGCAGTATTTT.

V is TRBV6-6 and J is TRBJ1-3, with D possibly TRBD1 on 6 matching bases. The CDR3 has 16 residues. Trimming cost V 5 bases and J 0 bases, with 14 bases left between them. Germline loops: CDR1 MNHNY, CDR2 SVGAGI (reference sequence). CDR3 sequence (DNA): TGTGCCAGCAGTGACTACAGGGCCCCCTCTGGAAACACCATATATTTT. This sequence encodes CASSDYRAPSGNTIYF.

This chain joins TRBV7-2 and TRBJ2-3; 10 bases are shared with TRBD2. This CDR3 spans 17 amino acids. V shed 1 base, J shed 7 bases, and the junction held 11 bases outside the gene matches. The germline V gene encodes CDR1 SGHTA and CDR2 FQGNSA. The chain's CDR3 is CASSLGLAGPSGNTQYF. In DNA, the CDR3 is TGTGCCAGCAGCTTAGGACTAGCGGGTCCCTCGGGAAATACGCAGTATTTT. Together with reference TRBV7-2 and TRBJ2-3, the CDR3 gives the full variable domain: GAGVSQSPSNKVTEKGKDVELRCDPISGHTALYWYRQSLGQGLEFLIYFQGNSAPDKSGLPSDRFSAERTGGSVSTLTIQRTQQEDSAVYLCASSLGLAGPSGNTQYFGPGTRLTVL.

V and J are TRBV19 and TRBJ1-2, with D perhaps TRBD1 (6 bases). CDR1 and CDR2 (germline): LNHDA, SQIVND (reference sequence). V dropped 4 bases and J dropped 1 base, with 7 bases sitting between them. The CDR3 has 13 amino acids. CDR3: CASSTGVNYGYTF. The CDR3 DNA is TGTGCCAGTAGTACAGGGGTTAACTATGGCTACACCTTC.

The V gene is TRBV7-3, the J gene TRBJ2-2; D is possibly TRBD1 (6 bases). This CDR3 comprises 18 residues. The V gene lost 5 bases and the J gene lost 4 bases, with 23 bases spanning the gap. Germline V gives CDR1 SGHTA, CDR2 FQGTGA. Here the CDR3 reads CASSPTPLQGMGTGELFF. The CDR3 DNA reads TGTGCCAGCAGCCCTACCCCCCTACAGGGTATGGGCACCGGGGAGCTGTTTTTT. Drawing the rest from reference TRBV7-3 and TRBJ2-2, the complete variable domain is GAGVSQTPSNKVTEKGKYVELRCDPISGHTALYWYRQSLGQGPEFLIYFQGTGAADDSGLPNDRFFAVRPEGSVSTLKIQRTERGDSAVYLCASSPTPLQGMGTGELFFGEGSRLTVL.

This chain joins TRBV29-1 and TRBJ2-7; 7 nucleotides line up with TRBD1. Germline CDR1 SQVTM, CDR2 ANQGSEA. The V segment lost 2 bases and the J segment 4 bases; nucleotides outside the gene matches: 5. The CDR3 covers 13 residues. In DNA, the CDR3 is TGCAGCGTTGAAATAGGGGGCGCTTACGAGCAGTACTTC. It encodes CSVEIGGAYEQYF.